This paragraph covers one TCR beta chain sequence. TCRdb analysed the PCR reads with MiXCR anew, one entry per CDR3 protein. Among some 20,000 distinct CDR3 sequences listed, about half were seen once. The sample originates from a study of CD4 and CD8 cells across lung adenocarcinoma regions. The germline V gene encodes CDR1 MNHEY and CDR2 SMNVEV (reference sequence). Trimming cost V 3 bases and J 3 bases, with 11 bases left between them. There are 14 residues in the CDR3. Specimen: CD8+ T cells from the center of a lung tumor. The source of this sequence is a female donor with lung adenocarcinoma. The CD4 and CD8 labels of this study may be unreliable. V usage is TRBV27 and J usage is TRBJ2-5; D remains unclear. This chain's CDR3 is CASSFRQTKETQYF. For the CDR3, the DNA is TGTGCCAGCAGTTTCCGACAAACTAAAGAGACCCAGTACTTC.